The 31 T cell receptor beta chains reported below all come from one sample, sequenced in a study of CD8 T cells in ankylosing spondylitis. Findings of the study overall: Seven to nine highly homologous variants made up a TCR beta motif that seemed to typify ankylosing spondylitis blood.

Each CDR3 protein gets one entry after TCRdb re-called the 5' RACE reads with MiXCR. This table has fewer than 500,000 distinct CDR3 sequences, under 25% appearing once. What these receptors recognize is not known. The source material was blood, either unsorted or a sorted T cell fraction (not recorded which). These receptors came from a male donor with ankylosing spondylitis.

In its sample, this clonotype was seen a few times. The chain recombines TRBV12-3 or TRBV12-4 with TRBJ1-1, with no clear D. CDR3 length: 13 residues. Trimming took off 3 bases at V and 6 bases at J, with 11 bases between the two ends. The CDR3 DNA sequence: TGTGCCAGCAGTTTGGGTGACGGGGCTGAAGCTTTCTTT. Protein sequence: CASSLGDGAEAFF.

V usage is TRBV28 and J usage is TRBJ2-5, with 7 bases lining up with TRBD1. The CDR3 spans 16 residues. The germline gives CDR1 MDHEN, CDR2 SYDVKM. The J segment lost 5 bases and the V segment lost 6 bases, leaving 15 bases of the junction unmatched. The CDR3 DNA reads TGTGCCAGCAGAAGCCCGGGACAGATCGGTCGGGAGACCCAGTACTTC. Amino acids: CASRSPGQIGRETQYF.

This clonotype was observed at least ten times. This chain links TRBV12-3 or TRBV12-4 with TRBJ2-7; 9 bases agree with TRBD1. The CDR3 has 14 amino acids. Trimming at V came to 1 base and at J to 6 bases, leaving 4 bases not matched to a gene. The CDR3 loop reads CASSLGTGAGEQYF. The CDR3 DNA reads as TGTGCCAGCAGTTTAGGGACAGGGGCGGGCGAGCAGTACTTC.

The gene calls are TRBV10-3 and TRBJ2-3, with 8 bases identical to TRBD2. The CDR3 is 14 residues long. Germline V lookup: CDR1 ENHRY, CDR2 SYGVKD. V shed 8 bases and J 4 bases; nucleotides not matched to a gene: 8. The CDR3 sequence: CAIGVGTSSDTQYF. CDR3 DNA: TGTGCCATCGGTGTCGGGACTAGTTCAGATACGCAGTATTTT.

This chain joins TRBV7-9 and TRBJ2-3; the D gene is possibly TRBD2 (5 bases). CDR1 and CDR2 from the germline V gene are SEHNR and FQNEAQ (reference sequence). Trimming pared 5 bases from V and 3 bases from J, leaving 15 bases between. This CDR3 is built from 15 residues. This chain's CDR3 is CASSPSVGETDTQYF. DNA of the CDR3: TGTGCCAGCAGCCCAAGTGTCGGGGAGACAGATACGCAGTATTTT.

This chain joins TRBV7-9 and TRBJ2-7, with 7 bases identical to TRBD2. V lost 5 bases, J lost 0 bases, and 4 bases stayed unmatched. The CDR3 is 14 amino acids. The germline CDR1 and CDR2 sequences are SEHNR and FQNEAQ (reference sequence). CDR3 coding DNA: TGTGCCAGCAGCCGGCCTAGCGGCTCCTACGAGCAGTACTTC. It translates to CASSRPSGSYEQYF.

This clonotype was counted once. V and J are TRBV6-5 and TRBJ2-3, with TRBD2 identical over 7 bases. Germline V CDR1 and CDR2: MNHEY, SVGAGI. This CDR3 region has 16 residues. J gave up 4 bases and V 2 bases, and 9 bases lay outside the gene matches. The CDR3 DNA sequence: TGTGCCAGCAGTTACCGTTTTACGGGAGGTCCAGATACGCAGTATTTT. It encodes CASSYRFTGGPDTQYF.

This clonotype appeared a few times. This chain joins TRBV27 and TRBJ1-4; 9 bases map to TRBD1. The CDR3 is 14 amino acids. The germline V gene has CDR1 MNHEY and CDR2 SMNVEV (reference sequence). V shed 6 bases and J 7 bases; nucleotides not matched to a gene: 6. CDR3 protein: CASRLQGAGEKLFF. As DNA, the CDR3 is TGTGCCAGCAGGTTACAGGGGGCTGGTGAAAAACTGTTTTTT.

This chain uses TRBV5-1 with TRBJ2-1; TRBD1 aligns across 11 bases. The junction had 7 bases not matched to a gene; V was cut back by 0 bases and J by 8 bases. Germline CDR1 is SGHRS and CDR2 is YFSETQ. This CDR3 spans 16 amino acids. Here the CDR3 DNA reads TGCGCCAGCAGCTTGGAACTGGACAGGGGGCTTTATGAGCAGTTCTTC. This codes for CASSLELDRGLYEQFF.

V and J are TRBV19 and TRBJ2-6; 11 bases are shared with TRBD2. J lost 0 bases, V lost 5 bases, and 6 bases had no gene match. Germline assignment: CDR1 LNHDA and CDR2 SQIVND (reference sequence). The CDR3 sequence is 18 residues long. DNA of the CDR3: TGTGCCAGTAGTGCCGGACTAGCGGGTTTCTCTGGGGCCAACGTCCTGACTTTC. This gives the protein CASSAGLAGFSGANVLTF.

V is TRBV20-1 and J is TRBJ1-5; D uncertain. The CDR3 spans 13 residues. Between the trimmed V and J ends, which lost 4 bases and 3 bases, there was a span of 10 bases. Per the germline V gene, CDR1 is DFQATT and CDR2 is SNEGSKA (reference sequence). The CDR3 region is CSANGFPNQPQHF. CDR3 DNA sequence: TGCAGTGCTAATGGGTTCCCCAATCAGCCCCAGCATTTT.

The chain has TRBV7-2 and TRBJ2-1, with D possibly TRBD2 on 5 matching bases. The CDR3 consists of 15 residues. The V gene lost 2 bases and the J gene lost 3 bases, with 11 bases spanning the gap. Germline CDR1 SGHTA, CDR2 FQGNSA. The chain's CDR3 is CASSLMAGVYNEQFF. CDR3 DNA sequence: TGTGCCAGCAGCTTAATGGCGGGCGTCTACAATGAGCAGTTCTTC.

This chain joins TRBV3-1 and TRBJ1-3; 8 nucleotides match TRBD1. Germline V lookup: CDR1 LGHDT, CDR2 YNNKEL (reference sequence). The CDR3 has 15 amino acids. V dropped 4 bases and J dropped 7; count of bases not matched to a gene: 9. Written as DNA, the CDR3 is TGTGCCAGCAGCCCGGGACAGGACACCCCGAACACCATATATTTT. As protein: CASSPGQDTPNTIYF.

The J gene is TRBJ2-3, the V gene TRBV5-6; 12 nucleotides match TRBD2. V gave up 0 bases and J gave up 12 bases; unmatched junction bases: 8. Germline CDR1 reads SGHDT; CDR2 reads YYEEEE. CDR3 size: 15 residues. DNA for the CDR3: TGTGCCAGCAGCTTGGAGGGGCTAGCGGGAGGGACCCAGTATTTT. Its protein product is CASSLEGLAGGTQYF.

This clonotype has more than one count but fewer than ten. The CDR3 region has the DNA TGTGCCAGCAGTTCGGGGGGGCCAAAGCAGTACTTC. Its protein product is CASSSGGPKQYF. The chain uses TRBV12-3 or TRBV12-4 and TRBJ2-7; the match to TRBD2 covers 8 bases. The V and J ends lost 4 bases and 8 bases, in that order; junction bases with no gene match: 4. The CDR3 sequence is 12 residues long.

The chain is built from TRBV12-3 or TRBV12-4 and TRBJ2-7, with no clear D. V was pared by 6 bases and J by 3 bases, with 12 bases between. The CDR3 runs to 13 residues. In DNA, the CDR3 is TGTGCCAGCAGCCAAACCGCCTACTACGAGCAGTACTTC. Amino acids: CASSQTAYYEQYF.

This chain uses TRBV5-1 with TRBJ2-7; D gene uncertain. CDR1 is SGHRS and CDR2 is YFSETQ in the germline V gene. V was pared by 4 bases and J by 4 bases, with 18 bases between. The length of the CDR3 is 15 residues. The chain's CDR3 is CASSNLGAKDYEQYF. As DNA, the CDR3 is TGCGCCAGCAGCAACCTCGGCGCGAAGGATTACGAGCAGTACTTC. Variable domain in full (rest from reference TRBV5-1 and TRBJ2-7): KAGVTQTPRYLIKTRGQQVTLSCSPISGHRSVSWYQQTPGQGLQFLFEYFSETQRNKGNFPGRFSGRQFSNSRSEMNVSTLELGDSALYLCASSNLGAKDYEQYFGPGTRLTVT.

The genes are TRBV7-2 and TRBJ2-7, with a possible D match to TRBD1 (6 bases). Trimming left V 0 bases short and J 4 bases short, with 10 bases between. In germline, CDR1 is SGHTA, CDR2 FQGNSA. This CDR3 has 14 amino acids. CDR3 protein: CASSLALGAYEQYF. In DNA, the CDR3 is TGTGCCAGCAGCTTAGCTTTGGGGGCATACGAGCAGTACTTC.

This sequence joins TRBV29-1 and TRBJ2-3; 7 nucleotides agree with TRBD1. V trimming: 1 base; J trimming: 3 bases; junction bases outside the gene matches: 7. This CDR3 has 15 amino acids. CDR1 and CDR2 (germline): SQVTM, ANQGSEA. CDR3 DNA: TGCAGCGTTGAAGTCCCCCCAGGGGGAACAGATACGCAGTATTTT. Translating gives CSVEVPPGGTDTQYF.

The chain's CDR3 is CASSLRTSGIKGETQYF. As DNA, the CDR3 is TGTGCCAGCAGCTTGCGAACTAGCGGGATAAAAGGAGAGACCCAGTACTTC. This rearrangement joins TRBV5-6 to TRBJ2-5, with 10 bases lining up with TRBD2. Unmatched junction bases numbered 10, after V lost 1 base and J lost 4 bases. CDR1 is SGHDT, CDR2 YYEEEE, per germline. This CDR3 contains 17 residues.

This clonotype was recorded a few times. CDR3 sequence reads: CASSPRQGLADTQYF. CDR3 in DNA: TGCGCCAGCAGCCCACGACAGGGTCTGGCAGATACGCAGTATTTT. This chain joins TRBV5-1 and TRBJ2-3, with 7 bases matching TRBD1. The CDR3 has 15 residues. V gave up 4 bases and J gave up 4 bases; unmatched junction bases: 9. The V gene's germline CDR1 is SGHRS and CDR2 YFSETQ.

This sequence joins TRBV29-1 and TRBJ2-1; 12 nucleotides align to TRBD2. Trimming took 4 bases from V and 6 from J; bases not matched to a gene: 4. Germline CDR1 and CDR2: SQVTM and ANQGSEA. CDR3 length: 14 residues. The CDR3 coding sequence is TGCAGCGTTGGGACTAGCGGGGAGGTCAATGAGCAGTTCTTC. Its translation is CSVGTSGEVNEQFF.

This rearrangement joins TRBV5-5 to TRBJ2-2; TRBD1 matches 9 bases. The germline V gene has CDR1 SGHKS and CDR2 YYEKEE (reference sequence). The J segment lost 6 bases and the V segment lost 4 bases, leaving 13 bases of the junction unmatched. The CDR3 runs 17 residues. The CDR3 loop is CASSEGTGGPAAGELFF. Written as DNA, the CDR3 is TGTGCCAGCAGCGAGGGCACAGGGGGCCCCGCCGCCGGGGAGCTGTTTTTT.

The chain joins TRBV7-3 to TRBJ2-4; TRBD1 or TRBD2 may be the D gene (5 bases each). CDR1 and CDR2 (germline): SGHTA, FQGTGA. This CDR3 contains 14 residues. Deletions cut 5 bases from V and 5 bases from J, with 13 bases between. The CDR3 loop reads CASSPGLGENIQYF. The CDR3 nucleotides read TGTGCCAGCAGCCCAGGACTGGGGGAAAACATTCAGTACTTC. The complete variable domain, with remaining parts taken from reference TRBV7-3 and TRBJ2-4, reads GAGVSQTPSNKVTEKGKYVELRCDPISGHTALYWYRQSLGQGPEFLIYFQGTGAADDSGLPNDRFFAVRPEGSVSTLKIQRTERGDSAVYLCASSPGLGENIQYFGAGTRLSVL.

Only a few counts were recorded for this clonotype. V is TRBV15 and J is TRBJ1-1, with 8 nucleotides matching TRBD1. The V segment lost 1 base and the J segment 5 bases; nucleotides outside the gene matches: 3. The CDR3 loop spans 14 amino acids. Germline V gene data show CDR1 as LNHNV and CDR2 as YYDKDF (reference sequence). The CDR3 DNA reads as TGTGCCACCAGCAGAGGCCGGACAGGGACTGAAGCTTTCTTT. It specifies CATSRGRTGTEAFF.

This sequence joins TRBV3-1 and TRBJ2-7; 7 nucleotides line up with TRBD1. This CDR3 region has 13 residues. V lost 6 bases to trimming and J lost 1 base; unmatched junction nucleotides: 3. CDR1 is LGHDT and CDR2 is YNNKEL in the germline V gene (reference sequence). For the CDR3, the DNA is TGTGCCAGCAGGGGACAGCTTTCCTACGAGCAGTACTTC. This sequence encodes CASRGQLSYEQYF.

This clonotype was picked up a small number of times. The V gene is TRBV7-9, the J gene TRBJ1-1, with D possibly being TRBD1 (5 bases). This CDR3 is built from 14 residues. With 5 bases removed from V and 4 bases from J, the gap between germline ends came to 14 bases. Germline loops: CDR1 SEHNR, CDR2 FQNEAQ (reference sequence). Here the CDR3 DNA reads TGTGCCAGCAGCGACGGCCGGGGGGGCACTGAAGCTTTCTTT. Translating it yields CASSDGRGGTEAFF.

This clonotype was seen at least ten times. The CDR3 spells CASSLSGGQGIGEQYF. In DNA, the CDR3 is TGTGCCAGCAGTTTATCAGGGGGACAGGGGATCGGGGAGCAGTACTTC. The J gene is TRBJ2-7, the V gene TRBV27; 10 bases align to TRBD1. The length of the CDR3 is 16 residues. Per germline, CDR1 MNHEY and CDR2 SMNVEV (reference sequence). The V segment lost 0 bases and the J segment 7 bases; nucleotides outside the gene matches: 9.

This chain's CDR3 is CASSLDRFSYNEQFF. The CDR3 region has the DNA TGCGCCAGCAGCTTGGACAGGTTCTCCTACAATGAGCAGTTCTTC. This chain uses TRBV5-1 with TRBJ2-1; the D gene is possibly TRBD1 (5 bases). CDR1 is SGHRS and CDR2 is YFSETQ in the germline V gene. V was cut by 0 bases and J by 0 bases, with 7 bases left in between. The CDR3 length is 15 residues.

This chain joins TRBV29-1 and TRBJ2-3, with a weak D call TRBD2 (6 bases). V was trimmed by 2 bases and J by 5 bases, leaving 14 bases between them. CDR1 is SQVTM, CDR2 ANQGSEA, per germline. CDR3 length: 14 amino acids. The chain's CDR3 is CSVEPAGREDTQYF. The CDR3 DNA follows: TGCAGCGTTGAACCGGCCGGGAGAGAAGATACGCAGTATTTT.

This clonotype was seen more than once but under ten times. The V and J genes are TRBV28 and TRBJ2-7; 9 bases align to TRBD1. CDR1 is MDHEN, CDR2 SYDVKM, per germline. This CDR3 has 13 amino acids. The ends lost 2 bases at V and 5 bases at J; junction bases unmatched: 1. The CDR3 protein is CASSLRQGDEQYF. The CDR3 coding sequence is TGTGCCAGCAGTTTACGACAGGGGGACGAGCAGTACTTC.